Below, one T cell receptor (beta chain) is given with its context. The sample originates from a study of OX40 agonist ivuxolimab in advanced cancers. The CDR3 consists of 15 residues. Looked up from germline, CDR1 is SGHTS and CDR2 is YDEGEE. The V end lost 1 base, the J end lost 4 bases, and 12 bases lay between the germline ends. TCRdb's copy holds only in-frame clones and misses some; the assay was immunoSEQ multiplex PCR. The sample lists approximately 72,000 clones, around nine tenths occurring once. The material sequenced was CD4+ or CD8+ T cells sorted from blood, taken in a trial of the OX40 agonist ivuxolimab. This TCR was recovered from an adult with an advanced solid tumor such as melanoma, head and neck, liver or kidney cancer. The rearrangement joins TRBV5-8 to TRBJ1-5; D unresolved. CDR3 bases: TGTGCCAGCAGCTTGTATGGGGTGGGTAATCAGCCCCAGCATTTT. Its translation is CASSLYGVGNQPQHF. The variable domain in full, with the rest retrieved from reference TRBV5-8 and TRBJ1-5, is EAGVTQSPTHLIKTRGQQATLRCSPISGHTSVYWYQQALGLGLQFLLWYDEGEERNRGNFPPRFSGRQFPNYSSELNVNALELEDSALYLCASSLYGVGNQPQHFGDGTRLSIL.